The clone carrying this T cell receptor (beta chain) was counted a single time. Its antigen remains unknown. This CDR3 contains 17 residues. The J segment lost 0 bases and the V segment lost 3 bases, leaving 9 bases of the junction unmatched. Germline loops: CDR1 LGHNA, CDR2 YNFKEQ. The sample belongs to a study of cytomegalovirus exposure and HLA in healthy donors. Overall study context: Within an early data release were about 90 million unique TCRs drawn from HLA-typed donors. Points from the study as a whole: It was assumed in the presence/absence analyses that sequencing depth was roughly uniform across donors. For most TCR sequences rarity was the rule, although some public TCRs occurred in many donors. Beyond CMV serostatus, there was no information to go on about immune exposure.

Amplification used 60 Vbeta primers and 13 Jbeta primers. Using immunoSEQ multiplex PCR, the repertoire was profiled, and TCRdb retains in-frame clones only, with some absent. The repertoire has approximately 170,000 clones, roughly 80% of them found once; the top ten carry 1% to 1.5%. V and J are TRBV4-2 and TRBJ1-2; the match to TRBD1 covers 8 bases. The sequence derives from a man aged 50 to 60 in good health and CMV-seropositive. Material for sequencing was PBMCs. CDR3: CASSHPIGTGANYGYTF. The CDR3 DNA reads as TGTGCCAGCAGCCACCCTATCGGGACAGGAGCTAACTATGGCTACACCTTC.